This T cell receptor beta chain was identified during a study of vaccination and CD4 T cells after COVID-19. Comment on this clonotype: Its cognate antigen is unknown.

Time point: late sampling 161 to 241 days after vaccination in three convalescent patients. Treatment noted: 10-day PBMC culture with coronavirus spike peptide pools or control peptides (ViraFEST assay). V was clipped by 6 bases and J by 2 bases, with 11 bases between them. Germline lookup yields CDR1 DFQATT and CDR2 SNEGSKA (reference sequence). The CDR3 runs 12 residues. Cultured CD4+ T cell DNA was sequenced using the Oncomine TCR Beta short-read assay. One entry per CDR3 protein, called by TCRdb with MiXCR from the PCR reads. The sample shows around 25,000 distinct CDR3 sequences, around 42% of them seen only once.

V and J are TRBV20-1 and TRBJ2-7, with D perhaps assigned TRBD1 or TRBD2 (5 bases each). The sample was CD4+ T cells from blood, cultured in vitro, taken about 7 months after SARS-CoV-2 vaccination. This TCR came from a human donor who had recovered from COVID-19. The DNA for the CDR3 is TGCAGTGCAAGGGACCGAACCTACGAGCAGTACTTC. As protein: CSARDRTYEQYF.